This TCR beta chain was obtained from a study of blood T cell repertoires in COVID-19. Whole-study context: Samples of COVID-19 (acute and convalescent) were obtained from the United States, Italy and Spain. The cDNA or gDNA used as material had been derived from T cells, B-cell-depleted T cells, or PBMCs.

From germline, CDR1 is SGDLS and CDR2 YYNGEE. V lost 3 bases and J 6 bases, leaving 11 bases between the germline ends. This CDR3 region has 13 residues. Produced via immunoSEQ multiplex PCR; TCRdb's table is partial and in-frame only. The data show roughly 450,000 clones, roughly 91% seen once. The sample comprised PBMCs or T cells enriched from blood (not recorded which). This chain links TRBV9 with TRBJ2-3; D is unclear. The source of this sequence is a man between 18 and 29 years old who had recovered from COVID-19. CDR3 DNA: TGTGCCAGCAGCGCCCAGGTTGCGGATACGCAGTATTTT. Its protein product is CASSAQVADTQYF.